Listed here are 31 T cell receptor beta chains from one sample, sequenced in a study of T cells in Graves' hyperthyroidism and ophthalmopathy. Amplified regions were TCR beta CDR3 sequences from RNA transcripts. First-round RT-PCR targeting the TCR CDR3 was performed with the HTBI primer set. TCRdb re-derived calls from the multiplex PCR reads in MiXCR, one entry per CDR3 protein. The sample has about 290,000 distinct CDR3 sequences, approximately 15% seen once; the top ten hold approximately 31%. The sequenced material came from blood. Source of these receptors: a man under 40 with Graves' hyperthyroidism.

V and J are TRBV5-5 and TRBJ2-4; tentatively, D is TRBD2 (6 bases). Trimming pared 3 bases from V and 0 bases from J, leaving 10 bases between. The CDR3 is 15 residues long. Germline CDR1 reads SGHKS; CDR2 reads YYEKEE (reference sequence). The CDR3 loop reads CASSSTGLAKNIQYF. The CDR3 bases are TGTGCCAGCAGCTCCACGGGACTAGCCAAAAACATTCAGTACTTC.

This clonotype appeared many times. This chain joins TRBV20-1 and TRBJ2-3; weak D call: TRBD1 (5 bases). The CDR3 is 12 amino acids. Germline loops: CDR1 DFQATT, CDR2 SNEGSKA (reference sequence). V lost 7 bases and J lost 4, with 12 bases in between. The CDR3 is CSVSGRADTQYF. CDR3 DNA sequence: TGCAGTGTATCAGGGCGAGCAGATACGCAGTATTTT.

The chain carries TRBV11-1 and TRBJ2-1; TRBD1 agrees at 9 bases. Trimming at V came to 5 bases and at J to 7 bases, leaving 12 bases not matched to a gene. The CDR3 totals 16 residues. The germline gives CDR1 SGHAT, CDR2 FQDESV (reference sequence). This chain's CDR3 is CASSPDRGSRANEQFF. The CDR3 region has the DNA TGTGCCAGCAGCCCCGACAGGGGGAGCAGGGCGAATGAGCAGTTCTTC.

V usage is TRBV29-1 and J usage is TRBJ2-3, with 9 bases that match TRBD1. CDR1 is SQVTM, CDR2 ANQGSEA, per germline. Trimming cost V 4 bases and J 5 bases; bases outside gene matches: 4. The CDR3 spans 13 residues. The CDR3 coding sequence is TGCAGCGTTGGGACAGGGGAGAGAGATACGCAGTATTTT. Translation gives CSVGTGERDTQYF.

This clonotype occurred many times. The chain is built from TRBV4-1 and TRBJ2-1, with 8 bases identical to TRBD2. Trimming took 1 base from V and 7 from J; bases not matched to a gene: 12. The CDR3 loop spans 17 amino acids. CDR1 and CDR2 (germline): MGHRA, YSYEKL. The CDR3 sequence: CASSQGWASGSRNEQFF. CDR3 in DNA: TGCGCCAGCAGCCAAGGGTGGGCGAGCGGGAGTCGAAATGAGCAGTTCTTC.

This clonotype was seen only a few times. The rearrangement joins TRBV20-1 to TRBJ2-3; the D is unclear. CDR1 is DFQATT, CDR2 SNEGSKA, per germline (reference sequence). The CDR3 loop spans 13 amino acids. V lost 5 bases, J lost 0 bases, and 9 bases lay in between. The DNA of the CDR3 is TGCAGTGCTCGAAGATCTAGCACAGATACGCAGTATTTT. Residues: CSARRSSTDTQYF.

This clonotype was seen more than once but under ten times. One end of the junction fails to match germline, which may point to a read error. The chain links TRBV3-1 to TRBJ2-7; maybe TRBD2 (6 bases). CDR3 length: 15 amino acids. Germline-derived CDR1 and CDR2 are LGHDT and YNNKEL (reference sequence). The CDR3 sequence: CACSQGTGRSYEQYF. Written as DNA, the CDR3 is TGTGCCTGCAGCCAAGGGACTGGGCGATCCTACGAGCAGTACTTC.

With respect to this clonotype: A read error may explain this, as a much larger clone is one base away. The chain has TRBV18 and TRBJ2-7, with D possibly being TRBD1 or TRBD2 (5 bases each). CDR1 and CDR2 from the germline V gene are KGHSH and LQKENI. The CDR3 extends over 13 amino acids. The CDR3 nucleotides read TGTGCCAGCTCACAAGGGACCCAATACGAGCGGTACTTC. The encoded protein is CASSQGTQYERYF.

At least ten counts were recorded for this clonotype. The genes are TRBV7-8 and TRBJ2-5, with 7 bases that match TRBD2. Germline V gives CDR1 SGHVS, CDR2 FQNEAQ. The CDR3 is made up of 14 amino acids. With V trimmed by 5 bases and J by 2 bases, 5 bases remained unmatched. CDR3 sequence: CASSGTKIQETQYF. Written as DNA, the CDR3 is TGTGCCAGCAGCGGGACTAAAATACAAGAGACCCAGTACTTC.

A word on this clonotype: The conserved phenylalanine or tryptophan normally closing the CDR3 is absent here, so this likely arose from a read error. It is unclear where the CDR3 begins or ends on the DNA, so no DNA is shown, and the CDR3 is as TCRdb lists it. V gene TRBV2 combines with J gene TRBJ2-7; no DNA check was done on the table's D call, TRBD2. The CDR3 sequence runs 13 residues, both termini included. The germline V gene encodes CDR1 SNHLY and CDR2 FYNNEI. The chain's CDR3 is CASAREGRGVFCL.

This clonotype turned up a few times. V usage is TRBV15 and J usage is TRBJ2-7; D call uncertain. This CDR3 spans 14 amino acids. The ends were cut back, 0 bases at V and 3 bases at J, with 9 bases in the middle. Looked up from germline, CDR1 is LNHNV and CDR2 is YYDKDF (reference sequence). The CDR3 bases are TGTGCCACCAGCAGAGATAGGAATAGCTACGAGCAGTACTTC. It specifies CATSRDRNSYEQYF.

In its sample, this clonotype was seen many times. The V call is TRBV12-3 or TRBV12-4, the J call TRBJ2-2, with 9 bases identical to TRBD1. V lost 5 bases to trimming and J lost 7 bases; unmatched junction nucleotides: 5. The CDR3 contains 14 residues. In nucleotides, the CDR3 is TGTGCCAGCAGTGTGGACAGGGGTGACGGGGAGCTGTTTTTT. Protein: CASSVDRGDGELFF.

The rearrangement links TRBV29-1 to TRBJ1-1, with TRBD1 as a possible D gene (5 bases). This CDR3 is 15 amino acids long. CDR1 SQVTM and CDR2 ANQGSEA come from the germline V gene. V was shortened by 4 bases and J by 1 base, with 16 bases between the two germline ends. The CDR3 region is CSVGGYGTGNTEAFF. CDR3 DNA: TGCAGCGTTGGGGGGTATGGGACGGGGAACACTGAAGCTTTCTTT.

This clonotype turned up a few times. V usage is TRBV9 and J usage is TRBJ1-4, with D possibly being TRBD1 (5 bases). This CDR3 is 14 amino acids long. Germline CDR1 SGDLS, CDR2 YYNGEE. Trimming cost V 0 bases and J 5 bases, with 8 bases left between them. DNA for the CDR3: TGTGCCAGCAGCGTAGGGGCAGGGAATGAAAAACTGTTTTTT. This translates into CASSVGAGNEKLFF.

This clonotype was counted at least ten times. The chain joins TRBV28 to TRBJ2-3; possibly TRBD1 for D (5 bases). Germline V gives CDR1 MDHEN, CDR2 SYDVKM. The CDR3 loop spans 17 amino acids. The V end lost 3 bases, the J end lost 0 bases, and 16 bases lay between the germline ends. CDR3 loop: CASSLSPPTVSTDTQYF. CDR3 DNA sequence: TGTGCCAGCAGTTTGAGCCCCCCGACAGTTAGCACAGATACGCAGTATTTT. Using reference TRBV28 and TRBJ2-3 for the parts outside the CDR3, the full variable domain is DVKVTQSSRYLVKRTGEKVFLECVQDMDHENMFWYRQDPGLGLRLIYFSYDVKMKEKGDIPEGYSVSREKKERFSLILESASTNQTSMYLCASSLSPPTVSTDTQYFGPGTRLTVL.

Ten or more counts support this clonotype. The rearrangement joins TRBV3-1 to TRBJ2-1; unclear D gene. The CDR3 spans 14 residues. V was shortened by 1 base and J by 6 bases, with 10 bases between the two germline ends. Germline V gives CDR1 LGHDT, CDR2 YNNKEL (reference sequence). CDR3: CASSQVGSRNEQFF. CDR3 in DNA: TGTGCCAGCAGCCAAGTGGGCAGCCGCAATGAGCAGTTCTTC.

This clonotype has just a few counts. This chain uses TRBV15 with TRBJ2-1; D is perhaps TRBD1 (5 bases). Deletions cut 7 bases from V and 0 bases from J, with 13 bases between. The germline V gene encodes CDR1 LNHNV and CDR2 YYDKDF (reference sequence). The CDR3 is made up of 15 amino acids. The chain's CDR3 is CATKRGSYSYNEQFF. The CDR3 DNA is TGTGCCACCAAAAGGGGCAGCTACTCCTACAATGAGCAGTTCTTC.

This clonotype was recorded many times. The gene calls are TRBV13 and TRBJ2-7; perhaps TRBD2 as D (5 bases). The CDR3 runs 15 residues. Trimming left V 5 bases short and J 5 bases short, with 19 bases between. The germline V gene encodes CDR1 PRHDT and CDR2 FYEKMQ (reference sequence). CDR3 coding DNA: TGTGCCAGCAGCCTCTCGGGATCAGGAGTTCACGAGCAGTACTTC. Translated: CASSLSGSGVHEQYF.

Concerning this clonotype itself: The CDR3 does not close with the conserved phenylalanine or tryptophan, likely indicating a read error. The chain employs TRBV30 and TRBJ2-1, with D possibly TRBD1 on 6 matching bases. The CDR3 loop spans 13 amino acids. The germline V and J ends were trimmed by 5 bases and 3 bases, with 11 bases remaining between them. Germline V CDR1 and CDR2: GTSNPN, SVGIG (reference sequence). CDR3 DNA sequence: TGTGCCTGGCAGAGGGGGAGCTACAATGAGCAGTTCTCC. Residues: CAWQRGSYNEQFS.

This clonotype was seen a handful of times. The chain joins TRBV7-3 to TRBJ2-1, with D tentatively TRBD2 (6 bases). V was trimmed by 5 bases and J by 4 bases, leaving 15 bases between them. CDR3 size: 15 residues. Germline V gives CDR1 SGHTA, CDR2 FQGTGA. The chain's CDR3 is CASSLIGSRYNEQFF. The DNA of the CDR3 is TGTGCCAGCAGCCTTATCGGGAGTAGATACAATGAGCAGTTCTTC.

This chain connects TRBV5-1 to TRBJ1-2, with D perhaps matching TRBD1 (6 bases). V lost 4 bases, J lost 6 bases, and 13 bases lay in between. The CDR3 contains 13 residues. The germline CDR1 and CDR2 sequences are SGHRS and YFSETQ. CDR3 sequence: CASSVQGRNGYTF. In nucleotides, the CDR3 is TGCGCCAGCAGCGTACAGGGTCGGAATGGCTACACCTTC.

Comments on this clonotype: A much larger clone lies one base from this, so it may be a read error. The chain links TRBV12-3 or TRBV12-4 to TRBJ1-5, with D possibly being TRBD1 (6 bases). The CDR3 has 15 residues. The CDR3 reads CASTQDSDSNQPLHF. In DNA, the CDR3 is TGTGCCAGCACCCAGGACAGTGATAGCAATCAGCCCCTGCATTTT.

In its sample, this clonotype was seen many times. This chain links TRBV12-3 or TRBV12-4 with TRBJ2-5, with D uncertain. This CDR3 comprises 13 residues. V was cut by 6 bases and J by 2 bases, with 10 bases left in between. The CDR3 loop reads CASSGLSQETQYF. CDR3 DNA: TGTGCCAGCAGCGGGCTGTCTCAAGAGACCCAGTACTTC.

This clonotype was detected a few times. This chain uses TRBV6-5 with TRBJ2-2, with D unclear. The CDR3 is made up of 15 amino acids. V was trimmed by 0 bases and J by 2 bases, leaving 7 bases between them. Germline lookup yields CDR1 MNHEY and CDR2 SVGAGI. CDR3 sequence: CASSYSPRNTGELFF. The CDR3 DNA sequence: TGTGCCAGCAGTTACTCCCCCAGAAACACCGGGGAGCTGTTTTTT.

This clonotype was observed at least ten times. This chain links TRBV7-3 with TRBJ2-2, with D hard to call. Per the germline V gene, CDR1 is SGHTA and CDR2 is FQGTGA. Trimming removed 4 bases at V and 4 bases at J, with 10 bases between. CDR3 length equals 14 residues. The CDR3 region has the DNA TGTGCCAGCAGCTCTACCGGGCCCACCGGGGAGCTGTTTTTT. Translation gives CASSSTGPTGELFF.

The table lists this clonotype with many counts. This chain connects TRBV3-1 to TRBJ2-7; unclear D gene. This CDR3 comprises 13 residues. Trimming took 1 base from V and 8 from J, leaving 12 bases between them. Germline CDR1 and CDR2: LGHDT and YNNKEL (reference sequence). The CDR3 sequence is CASSQASRGQQYF. The CDR3 DNA reads as TGTGCCAGCAGCCAAGCCTCCCGTGGACAGCAGTACTTC.

This clonotype appeared a few times. This chain joins TRBV27 and TRBJ1-4; no clear D gene. The CDR3 runs 14 residues. The V gene's germline CDR1 is MNHEY and CDR2 SMNVEV (reference sequence). V dropped 2 bases and J dropped 5 bases, with 9 bases sitting between them. CDR3 coding DNA: TGTGCCAGCAGTTTAGACCAGAGAAATGAAAAACTGTTTTTT. It codes for CASSLDQRNEKLFF.

The V gene is TRBV12-3 or TRBV12-4, the J gene TRBJ1-6, with a possible D match to TRBD1 (6 bases). This CDR3 is built from 15 residues. Trimming left V 2 bases short and J 8 bases short, with 13 bases between. The CDR3 protein is CASSLTGAVDSPLHF. In nucleotides, the CDR3 is TGTGCCAGCAGTTTAACGGGGGCGGTGGATTCACCCCTCCACTTT.

This clonotype has at least ten counts. The genes are TRBV20-1 and TRBJ2-1, with D perhaps TRBD2 (5 bases). The V end was cut by 0 bases, the J end by 7 bases, with 10 bases between. The CDR3 extends over 13 amino acids. The germline gives CDR1 DFQATT, CDR2 SNEGSKA (reference sequence). The CDR3 DNA follows: TGCAGTGCTAGAGATGCCGGGGTGAATGAGCAGTTCTTC. It yields the protein CSARDAGVNEQFF.

This clonotype was detected ten times or more. CDR3 sequence (DNA): TGTGCCAGCACACGGACAGTGGGGGGCACAGATACGCAGTATTTT. Protein sequence: CASTRTVGGTDTQYF. This rearrangement joins TRBV11-2 to TRBJ2-3, with a possible D match to TRBD1 (6 bases). This CDR3 contains 15 residues. V was cut by 7 bases and J by 1 base, with 15 bases left in between. The germline CDR1 and CDR2 sequences are SGHAT and FQNNGV.

This clonotype appeared many times. The chain joins TRBV11-2 to TRBJ2-7; D might be TRBD2 (5 bases). This CDR3 region has 15 residues. Germline V gene lookup returns CDR1 SGHAT and CDR2 FQNNGV. The germline V and J ends were trimmed by 1 base and 1 base, with 11 bases remaining between them. The CDR3 bases are TGTGCCAGCAGCTTAGGGGTGAGGGCGTCCTACGAGCAGTACTTC. It translates to CASSLGVRASYEQYF.